The 23 T cell receptor beta chains listed next were all sequenced from one sample in a study of PD-1 blockade in classical Hodgkin lymphoma. Time point noted: cycle 4 day 1 (C4D1), after 5 to 7 weeks of nivolumab. Every patient had relapsed following autologous stem cell transplantation, and cohorts differed in brentuximab vedotin exposure. Investigators isolated CD4+ T cells from thawed PBMCs through magnetic negative selection. Only in-frame clones appear in the TCRdb table, and some are missing; sequencing was by immunoSEQ multiplex PCR. Among 20,000 or so clones listed, less than 85% were seen once. Sequencing used CD4+ T cells from blood, obtained before the fourth cycle of nivolumab. These receptors originate from a human donor with classical Hodgkin lymphoma.

This chain uses TRBV19 with TRBJ1-2, with unresolved D. Germline CDR1 and CDR2: LNHDA and SQIVND (reference sequence). With 1 base removed from V and 4 bases from J, the gap between germline ends came to 7 bases. The CDR3 length is 13 residues. The chain's CDR3 is CASSIGVIYGYTF. DNA for the CDR3: TGTGCCAGTAGTATAGGGGTTATCTATGGCTACACCTTC.

V usage is TRBV5-5 and J usage is TRBJ2-3; 7 nucleotides line up with TRBD1. CDR1 and CDR2 from the germline V gene are SGHKS and YYEKEE (reference sequence). The CDR3 is 15 amino acids. With 4 bases clipped from V and 1 base from J, the junction kept 6 bases outside the gene matches. CDR3 nucleotide sequence: TGTGCCAGCAGCCGTGTTACAGGGGGCACAGATACGCAGTATTTT. Its translation: CASSRVTGGTDTQYF.

V is TRBV19 and J is TRBJ1-1; D uncertain. The length of the CDR3 is 15 residues. Trimming removed 5 bases at V and 6 bases at J, with 19 bases between. Germline V gene data show CDR1 as LNHDA and CDR2 as SQIVND (reference sequence). In nucleotides, the CDR3 is TGTGCCAGTAGTCGTAACCTTCGGGGTAGCGCTGAAGCTTTCTTT. This translates into CASSRNLRGSAEAFF.

This clone has a handful of counts. The J gene is TRBJ2-6, the V gene TRBV5-1; D is undetermined. Germline V gene lookup returns CDR1 SGHRS and CDR2 YFSETQ. V was trimmed by 4 bases and J by 1 base, leaving 6 bases between them. The CDR3 contains 14 residues. CDR3 DNA: TGCGCCAGCAGCCAGCCGTCTGGGGCCAACGTCCTGACTTTC. This codes for CASSQPSGANVLTF. Full variable domain (rest looked up from reference TRBV5-1 and TRBJ2-6): KAGVTQTPRYLIKTRGQQVTLSCSPISGHRSVSWYQQTPGQGLQFLFEYFSETQRNKGNFPGRFSGRQFSNSRSEMNVSTLELGDSALYLCASSQPSGANVLTFGAGSRLTVL.

This chain connects TRBV7-2 to TRBJ2-2, with D hard to call. Germline V gene sequence: CDR1 SGHTA, CDR2 FQGNSA. The length of the CDR3 is 14 residues. The V and J ends lost 1 base and 3 bases respectively, with 6 bases between them. The CDR3 loop is CASSLVVDTGELFF. The CDR3 DNA follows: TGTGCCAGCAGCTTAGTTGTCGACACCGGGGAGCTGTTTTTT. The complete variable domain, with remaining parts taken from reference TRBV7-2 and TRBJ2-2, reads GAGVSQSPSNKVTEKGKDVELRCDPISGHTALYWYRQSLGQGLEFLIYFQGNSAPDKSGLPSDRFSAERTGGSVSTLTIQRTQQEDSAVYLCASSLVVDTGELFFGEGSRLTVL.

This clone has only a few counts. This chain uses TRBV28 with TRBJ1-2; 7 bases agree with TRBD1. V dropped 6 bases and J dropped 1; count of bases not matched to a gene: 8. The CDR3 spans 15 residues. The germline CDR1 and CDR2 sequences are MDHEN and SYDVKM. The CDR3 nucleotides read TGTGCCAGCAGGGGCCCGGGACAGATTAACTATGGCTACACCTTC. Translation: CASRGPGQINYGYTF.

This clone was seen only once. The chain combines TRBV15 with TRBJ2-1, with D unresolved. V lost 3 bases and J lost 6, with 12 bases in between. CDR1 is LNHNV, CDR2 YYDKDF, per germline (reference sequence). This CDR3 region has 14 residues. This chain's CDR3 is CATSSYPRANEQFF. CDR3 DNA: TGTGCCACCAGCAGTTACCCCCGAGCCAATGAGCAGTTCTTC.

This clone has only one observation. This chain connects TRBV18 to TRBJ2-3, with 9 bases that match TRBD1. The CDR3 is made up of 17 amino acids. Unmatched junction bases numbered 7, after V lost 3 bases and J lost 0 bases. CDR1 and CDR2 (germline): KGHSH, LQKENI. The CDR3 DNA reads TGTGCCAGCTCACCCCGCCCTGGGACAGGGAGCACAGATACGCAGTATTTT. It specifies CASSPRPGTGSTDTQYF.

The chain is built from TRBV7-3 and TRBJ2-3; no clear D gene. There are 14 residues in the CDR3. The germline gives CDR1 SGHTA, CDR2 FQGTGA. The V end lost 2 bases, the J end lost 0 bases, and 6 bases lay between the germline ends. The CDR3 DNA follows: TGTGCCAGCAGCTTACGCGCCAGCACAGATACGCAGTATTTT. This codes for CASSLRASTDTQYF. The variable domain in full, with the rest retrieved from reference TRBV7-3 and TRBJ2-3, is GAGVSQTPSNKVTEKGKYVELRCDPISGHTALYWYRQSLGQGPEFLIYFQGTGAADDSGLPNDRFFAVRPEGSVSTLKIQRTERGDSAVYLCASSLRASTDTQYFGPGTRLTVL.

The chain links TRBV18 to TRBJ1-4; 8 bases are a match to TRBD1. V lost 6 bases, J lost 5 bases, and 5 bases stayed unmatched. Per germline, CDR1 KGHSH and CDR2 LQKENI. This CDR3 comprises 14 residues. The CDR3 spells CASSPRTGNEKLFF. The CDR3 DNA follows: TGTGCCAGCTCCCCAAGGACAGGGAATGAAAAACTGTTTTTT. The full variable domain, completed using reference TRBV18 and TRBJ1-4, is NAGVMQNPRHLVRRRGQEARLRCSPMKGHSHVYWYRQLPEEGLKFMVYLQKENIIDESGMPKERFSAEFPKEGPSILRIQQVVRGDSAAYFCASSPRTGNEKLFFGSGTQLSVL.

This clone has only a few counts. The chain joins TRBV6-1 to TRBJ1-1; D ambiguous. Deletions cut 3 bases from V and 5 bases from J, with 7 bases between. The CDR3 spans 12 residues. Germline CDR1 MNHNS, CDR2 SASEGT. This CDR3 is CASSEWRTEAFF. In DNA, the CDR3 is TGTGCCAGCAGTGAGTGGAGGACTGAAGCTTTCTTT.

The CDR3 nucleotides read TGTGCCAGCAGTTTCCAGGGACAGGGTGGCTCCTACGAGCAGTACTTC. This encodes CASSFQGQGGSYEQYF. V usage is TRBV27 and J usage is TRBJ2-7, with 9 bases aligning to TRBD1. The junction had 6 bases not matched to a gene; V was cut back by 3 bases and J by 0 bases. Germline V lookup: CDR1 MNHEY, CDR2 SMNVEV (reference sequence). This CDR3 has 16 amino acids.

The rearrangement uses TRBV10-3 and TRBJ1-1, with a weak D call TRBD1 (5 bases). CDR3 length: 13 residues. Trimming shortened V by 1 base and J by 10 bases, and 13 bases separated the two germline ends. The germline gives CDR1 ENHRY, CDR2 SYGVKD. In DNA form, the CDR3 reads TGTGCCATCAGTGAGTTCGGGGACGAAGGAGCTTTCTTT. Protein: CAISEFGDEGAFF.

This clone was counted a single time. V is TRBV7-8 and J is TRBJ2-7; D is ambiguous. The germline gives CDR1 SGHVS, CDR2 FQNEAQ. CDR3 size: 14 residues. V was cut by 5 bases and J by 1 base, with 12 bases left in between. The DNA of the CDR3 is TGTGCCAGCAGCATCCTAGAGGCGTCCTACGAGCAGTACTTC. As protein: CASSILEASYEQYF.

This clone was counted a single time. The chain combines TRBV6-6 with TRBJ1-4; D possibly corresponds to TRBD1 (5 bases). The ends were cut back, 2 bases at V and 15 bases at J, with 13 bases in the middle. The length of the CDR3 is 12 residues. CDR1 is MNHNY, CDR2 SVGAGI, per germline (reference sequence). CDR3 sequence reads: CASSYPKDKVFF. DNA for the CDR3: TGTGCCAGCAGTTACCCCAAGGACAAAGTGTTTTTT.

This clone has only a few counts. The rearrangement links TRBV4-1 to TRBJ2-2; D is possibly TRBD1 (5 bases). V lost 4 bases and J 1 base, leaving 7 bases between the germline ends. Germline CDR1 MGHRA, CDR2 YSYEKL. This CDR3 has 14 residues. CDR3 in amino acids: CASSLGQNTGELFF. Here the CDR3 DNA reads TGCGCCAGCAGCCTCGGACAGAACACCGGGGAGCTGTTTTTT.

The J gene is TRBJ1-2, the V gene TRBV6-1, with D hard to call. The CDR3 length is 12 residues. Trimming stripped 2 bases from V and 3 bases from J, with 4 bases between. CDR1 MNHNS and CDR2 SASEGT come from the germline V gene. The CDR3 coding sequence is TGTGCCAGCAGTGAACTTCACTATGGCTACACCTTC. Translating it yields CASSELHYGYTF.

This chain's CDR3 is CASSFQQGAATGELFF. DNA for the CDR3: TGTGCCAGCAGCTTTCAACAGGGGGCCGCCACCGGGGAGCTGTTTTTT. The genes are TRBV7-9 and TRBJ2-2; TRBD1 aligns across 9 bases. CDR1 SEHNR and CDR2 FQNEAQ come from the germline V gene (reference sequence). The V gene end was trimmed by 3 bases and the J gene end by 4 bases; junction bases not matched to a gene: 6. This CDR3 has 16 amino acids.

In nucleotides, the CDR3 is TGTGCCAGCAGCCCCCCGGCTAGCGGGAAGGATGAGCAGTTCTTC. Translated: CASSPPASGKDEQFF. This chain links TRBV9 with TRBJ2-1, with 9 nucleotides matching TRBD2. The trim removed 4 bases at V and 8 bases at J, leaving 10 bases unmatched. This CDR3 contains 15 residues. Germline V CDR1 and CDR2: SGDLS, YYNGEE.

This clone appeared a single time. Within the sample, other DNA sequences also encode this same CDR3. V and J are TRBV18 and TRBJ2-3; D unclear. Germline CDR1 is KGHSH and CDR2 is LQKENI. This CDR3 spans 13 amino acids. V lost 3 bases and J lost 0, with 4 bases in between. CDR3 sequence (DNA): TGTGCCAGCTCACCCAGTAGCACAGATACGCAGTATTTT. Translating gives CASSPSSTDTQYF.

The gene calls are TRBV5-1 and TRBJ1-1, with D tentatively TRBD1 (5 bases). With 4 bases removed from V and 8 bases from J, the gap between germline ends came to 12 bases. There are 12 residues in the CDR3. The germline V gene has CDR1 SGHRS and CDR2 YFSETQ. Here the CDR3 reads CASSRTDSEAFF. CDR3 nucleotides: TGCGCCAGCAGCCGGACTGACAGCGAAGCTTTCTTT.

V gene TRBV6-5 combines with J gene TRBJ2-5; 9 positions match TRBD2. Trimming at V came to 5 bases and at J to 3 bases, leaving 7 bases not matched to a gene. The CDR3 extends over 15 amino acids. Germline loops: CDR1 MNHEY, CDR2 SVGAGI. The CDR3: CASSQGTSSKETQYF. The CDR3 coding sequence is TGTGCCAGCAGTCAAGGGACTAGCAGTAAAGAGACCCAGTACTTC.

This clone was recorded once. The chain has TRBV11-2 and TRBJ2-2; 11 bases are shared with TRBD2. Germline V gene lookup returns CDR1 SGHAT and CDR2 FQNNGV. This CDR3 has 16 residues. J lost 3 bases, V lost 5 bases, and 5 bases had no gene match. In DNA form, the CDR3 reads TGTGCCAGCAGCGACGGACTAGCGGGCCACACCGGGGAGCTGTTTTTT. Residues: CASSDGLAGHTGELFF.